The 19 T cell receptor beta chains below were found in one sample sequenced in a study of Graves' ophthalmopathy and Graves' hyperthyroidism. TCR beta CDR3 amplification used RNA transcripts. An opening RT-PCR round employed HTBI primers and preceded a second-round multiplex PCR. One entry per CDR3 protein, called by TCRdb with MiXCR from the multiplex PCR reads. Of around 590,000 distinct CDR3 sequences listed, roughly 40% are singletons. The sequenced sample consisted of peripheral blood or thyroid tissue (not recorded which). These receptors came from an adult man with Graves' hyperthyroidism.

The genes are TRBV29-1 and TRBJ2-7, with 8 bases matching TRBD2. Germline assignment: CDR1 SQVTM and CDR2 ANQGSEA. The junction had 13 bases not matched to a gene; V was cut back by 6 bases and J by 3 bases. The CDR3 has 15 residues. CDR3 protein: CSVERGGSGIYEQYF. CDR3 DNA: TGCAGCGTGGAAAGGGGGGGTAGCGGGATCTACGAGCAGTACTTC.

The chain has TRBV10-1 and TRBJ2-3, with TRBD2 matching over 10 bases. V gave up 2 bases and J gave up 3 bases; unmatched junction bases: 8. This CDR3 contains 17 residues. Germline V gene lookup returns CDR1 WNHNN and CDR2 SYGVQD (reference sequence). Here the CDR3 DNA reads TGCGCCAGCAGTGAGGAACTAGCGGGGATGGGGACAGATACGCAGTATTTT. It is translated as CASSEELAGMGTDTQYF.

This clonotype was seen once. The gene calls are TRBV7-6 and TRBJ1-3; D unclear. V was cut by 1 base and J by 0 bases, with 10 bases left in between. The CDR3 is 16 residues long. The germline V gene has CDR1 SGHVS and CDR2 FNYEAQ. The CDR3 sequence: CASSLGSGISGNTIYF. The CDR3 coding sequence is TGTGCCAGCAGCTTAGGGTCGGGGATCTCTGGAAACACCATATATTTT.

The CDR3 protein is CAWSVLQGGQPQHF. CDR3 DNA: TGTGCCTGGAGTGTACTACAGGGAGGGCAGCCCCAGCATTTT. The J gene is TRBJ1-5, the V gene TRBV30, with a weak D call TRBD1 (6 bases). CDR3 size: 14 residues. V gave up 0 bases and J gave up 7 bases, with 13 bases separating them. The germline V gene has CDR1 GTSNPN and CDR2 SVGIG (reference sequence).

This clonotype was seen many times. The chain couples TRBV12-3 or TRBV12-4 to TRBJ1-1; 9 nucleotides match TRBD1. This CDR3 has 14 residues. J was trimmed by 1 base and V by 7 bases; bases with no gene match: 4. CDR3 nucleotide sequence: TGTGCCAGCATCCGGGACAGGGCGAACACTGAAGCTTTCTTT. Its protein product is CASIRDRANTEAFF.

This clonotype was observed many times. The chain recombines TRBV10-3 with TRBJ1-1; D gene uncertain. The ends were cut back, 2 bases at V and 11 bases at J, with 15 bases in the middle. Germline assignment: CDR1 ENHRY and CDR2 SYGVKD. The CDR3 covers 13 residues. CDR3 in DNA: TGTGCCATCAGTGAGGTGAGGGATGAGGAGGCTTTCTTT. Translating gives CAISEVRDEEAFF.

This sequence joins TRBV7-9 and TRBJ1-3; 10 bases are shared with TRBD1. TRBJ2-3 explains the end of the DNA better; the J call may be wrong. The CDR3 has 15 amino acids. Germline V gene data show CDR1 as SEHNR and CDR2 as FQNEAQ (reference sequence). The CDR3 bases are TGTGCCAGCAGCCCAACTGGGACAGGGGCAGATACGCAGTATTTT. Translating it yields CASSPTGTGADTQYF.

This clonotype has ten or more counts. V is TRBV29-1 and J is TRBJ1-3; D is unresolved. CDR1 is SQVTM and CDR2 is ANQGSEA in the germline V gene. This CDR3 spans 11 amino acids. Trimming cost V 7 bases and J 4 bases, with 8 bases left between them. The CDR3 sequence: CSAQSGNTIYF. CDR3 nucleotides: TGCAGCGCCCAGAGCGGAAACACCATATATTTT.

In its sample, this clonotype was seen once. J is TRBJ1-2 and V is TRBV10-3; 9 nucleotides line up with TRBD1. The CDR3 has 15 residues. Per the germline V gene, CDR1 is ENHRY and CDR2 is SYGVKD. The junction had 4 bases not matched to a gene; V was cut back by 4 bases and J by 1 base. The DNA of the CDR3 is TGTGCCATCAGTGCGGGACAGGGTATTAACTATGGCTACACCTTC. Its translation: CAISAGQGINYGYTF.

Ten or more counts support this clonotype. V gene TRBV12-3 or TRBV12-4 combines with J gene TRBJ1-5; possible D gene TRBD1, 6 bases. CDR3 length: 15 residues. V gave up 5 bases and J gave up 6 bases, with 17 bases separating them. CDR3 sequence reads: CASSLTGRVGQPQHF. DNA for the CDR3: TGTGCCAGCAGTCTAACAGGGAGAGTGGGTCAGCCCCAGCATTTT.

This chain links TRBV6-5 with TRBJ1-6, with D perhaps TRBD1 (6 bases). The V gene's germline CDR1 is MNHEY and CDR2 SVGAGI. V lost 7 bases and J 12 bases, leaving 16 bases between the germline ends. The CDR3 is made up of 13 amino acids. The CDR3 DNA is TGTGCCAGCATGCCAGGACAGTCTTTACCCCTCCACTTT. Residues: CASMPGQSLPLHF.

The table lists this clonotype with many counts. The rearrangement uses TRBV4-1 and TRBJ1-2; possible D gene TRBD1, 5 bases. The CDR3 sequence is 13 residues long. The V gene lost 4 bases and the J gene lost 5 bases, with 11 bases spanning the gap. From germline, CDR1 is MGHRA and CDR2 YSYEKL. CDR3 sequence: CASSPGSGYGYTF. Here the CDR3 DNA reads TGCGCCAGCAGCCCAGGGTCAGGGTATGGCTACACCTTC.

This clonotype was counted many times. The chain couples TRBV20-1 to TRBJ2-7, with D possibly being TRBD1 (5 bases). The CDR3 totals 14 residues. V was shortened by 6 bases and J by 0 bases, with 15 bases between the two germline ends. Germline CDR1 DFQATT, CDR2 SNEGSKA (reference sequence). This CDR3 is CSAISQTGSYEQYF. CDR3 DNA sequence: TGCAGTGCAATCTCCCAAACAGGCTCCTACGAGCAGTACTTC.

The CDR3 DNA is TGTGCCAGCAGCTTATGGGGCTCTATTAGCTACACCTTC. As protein: CASSLWGSISYTF. The genes are TRBV7-9 and TRBJ1-2, with D possibly TRBD1 on 5 matching bases. CDR1 is SEHNR and CDR2 is FQNEAQ in the germline V gene (reference sequence). The length of the CDR3 is 13 residues. V lost 2 bases and J 9 bases, leaving 13 bases between the germline ends.

The rearrangement links TRBV3-1 to TRBJ2-5; TRBD1 aligns across 8 bases. The CDR3 has 18 amino acids. The germline CDR1 and CDR2 sequences are LGHDT and YNNKEL (reference sequence). J lost 5 bases, V lost 2 bases, and 16 bases had no gene match. The CDR3 sequence: CASSQLDRVWGNEETQYF. CDR3 sequence (DNA): TGTGCCAGCAGCCAACTGGACAGGGTCTGGGGGAACGAGGAGACCCAGTACTTC.

The V call is TRBV19, the J call TRBJ1-6; D is unresolved. With 1 base removed from V and 8 bases from J, the gap between germline ends came to 12 bases. CDR3 size: 15 residues. Germline V gives CDR1 LNHDA, CDR2 SQIVND (reference sequence). The CDR3 region has the DNA TGTGCCAGTAGTATAGGGGCGATGGGAGATTCACCCCTCCACTTT. Amino acid sequence: CASSIGAMGDSPLHF.

The chain recombines TRBV5-6 with TRBJ1-2; 7 nucleotides line up with TRBD1. The CDR3 contains 15 residues. Germline V gene sequence: CDR1 SGHDT, CDR2 YYEEEE. J was trimmed by 2 bases and V by 1 base; bases with no gene match: 5. Written as DNA, the CDR3 is TGTGCCAGCAGCTTGCGACGACAGGGAAACTATGGCTACACCTTC. Residues: CASSLRRQGNYGYTF. The full variable domain, in which reference TRBV5-6 and TRBJ1-2 provide the parts outside the CDR3, is DAGVTQSPTHLIKTRGQQVTLRCSPKSGHDTVSWYQQALGQGPQFIFQYYEEEERQRGNFPDRFSGHQFPNYSSELNVNALLLGDSALYLCASSLRRQGNYGYTFGSGTRLTVV.

The CDR3 nucleotides read TGTGCCAGCAGCTTAAACCGGACTGAACAAGAGACCCAGTACTTC. Translation: CASSLNRTEQETQYF. The V call is TRBV7-6, the J call TRBJ2-5, with a weak D call TRBD2 (5 bases). The V end lost 2 bases, the J end lost 2 bases, and 12 bases lay between the germline ends. CDR3 length: 15 residues. Germline V CDR1 and CDR2: SGHVS, FNYEAQ.

A few counts support this clonotype. This chain connects TRBV25-1 to TRBJ2-7; the match to TRBD1 covers 11 bases. V shed 3 bases and J 3 bases; nucleotides not matched to a gene: 7. Per germline, CDR1 MGHDK and CDR2 SYGVNS. There are 16 residues in the CDR3. The CDR3 reads CASSEDRDRGDYEQYF. The DNA for the CDR3 is TGTGCCAGCAGTGAGGACCGGGACAGGGGGGACTACGAGCAGTACTTC.